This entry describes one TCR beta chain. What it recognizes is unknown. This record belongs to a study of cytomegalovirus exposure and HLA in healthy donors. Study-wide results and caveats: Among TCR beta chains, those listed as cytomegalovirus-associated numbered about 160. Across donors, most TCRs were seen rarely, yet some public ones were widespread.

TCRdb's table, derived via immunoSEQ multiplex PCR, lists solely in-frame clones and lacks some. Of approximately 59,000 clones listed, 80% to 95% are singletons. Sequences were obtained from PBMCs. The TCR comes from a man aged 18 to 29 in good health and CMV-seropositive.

This chain's CDR3 is CASSETPAGATGELFF. The CDR3 DNA sequence: TGTGCCAGCAGTGAAACGCCAGCGGGAGCCACCGGGGAGCTGTTTTTT. This rearrangement joins TRBV6-1 to TRBJ2-2; TRBD2 agrees at 8 bases. V lost 2 bases, J lost 4 bases, and 6 bases stayed unmatched. The CDR3 runs to 16 residues. The germline V gene has CDR1 MNHNS and CDR2 SASEGT.